A selection of T cell receptor beta chains follows, all from one sample in a study of blood T cell repertoires in COVID-19. Method: immunoSEQ multiplex PCR; TCRdb's copy keeps in-frame clones and lacks some. Among approximately 28,000 clones listed, more than 70% were seen once. Material for sequencing was peripheral blood. Receptor source: a boy aged 2 to 9 with active or convalescent COVID-19. The CDR3 runs from the conserved cysteine through the conserved F or W. Fields, in order: CDR3 protein, CDR3 DNA, D gene, J gene, V gene, clone size. D genes are given only for firm matches. Not every row has a clone size; where given, it reads once, few, many or a size class.

CASSVVGQGGSTEAFF	TGTGCCAGCAGCGTAGTGGGACAGGGGGGGTCCACTGAAGCTTTCTTT	TRBD1	TRBJ1-1	TRBV9	NA
CASSLRDRSNTEAFF	TGTGCCAGCAGCTTACGGGACAGATCGAACACTGAAGCTTTCTTT	TRBD1	TRBJ1-1	TRBV7-2	once
CASSLAYSKETQYF	TGTGCCAGCAGCCTGGCGTACAGTAAAGAGACCCAGTACTTC	NA	TRBJ2-5	TRBV5-8	once
CASTPRFNYGYTF	TGTGCCAGCACTCCCAGGTTCAACTATGGCTACACCTTC	NA	TRBJ1-2	TRBV12-3/TRBV12-4	NA
CASSLAVTSQYF	TGTGCCAGCAGCTTAGCGGTGACTTCCCAGTACTTC	NA	TRBJ2-5	TRBV7-9	once
CASSRTSGRAWHEQFF	TGTGCCAGTAGTAGGACTAGCGGGAGGGCCTGGCATGAGCAGTTCTTC	TRBD2	TRBJ2-1	TRBV19	NA
CASSRGTASTDTQYF	TGTGCCAGCAGTCGCGGAACGGCGAGCACAGATACGCAGTATTTT	NA	TRBJ2-3	TRBV27	once
CASNLRTGEGVNIQYF	TGTGCCAGCAATCTGAGGACAGGGGAAGGGGTAAACATTCAGTACTTC	TRBD1	TRBJ2-4	TRBV2	NA
CASTWRDTGEQYF	TGTGCCAGCACCTGGAGGGATACGGGCGAGCAGTACTTC	NA	TRBJ2-7	TRBV12-3/TRBV12-4	NA
CASSEVAAHSGEQFF	TGCGCCAGCAGTGAGGTTGCAGCCCACTCAGGTGAGCAGTTCTTC	NA	TRBJ2-1	TRBV10-2	NA
CSVEGLAPNNEQFF	TGCAGCGTTGAGGGCCTAGCGCCGAACAATGAGCAGTTCTTC	NA	TRBJ2-1	TRBV29-1	NA
CASSQGSLRDNSPLHF	TGCGCCAGCAGCCAAGGTAGCCTTCGGGATAATTCACCCCTCCACTTT	NA	TRBJ1-6	TRBV4-3	NA
CASSEPWTGIYEQYF	TGTGCCAGCAGTGAACCCTGGACAGGGATCTACGAGCAGTACTTC	TRBD1	TRBJ2-7	TRBV6-1	NA